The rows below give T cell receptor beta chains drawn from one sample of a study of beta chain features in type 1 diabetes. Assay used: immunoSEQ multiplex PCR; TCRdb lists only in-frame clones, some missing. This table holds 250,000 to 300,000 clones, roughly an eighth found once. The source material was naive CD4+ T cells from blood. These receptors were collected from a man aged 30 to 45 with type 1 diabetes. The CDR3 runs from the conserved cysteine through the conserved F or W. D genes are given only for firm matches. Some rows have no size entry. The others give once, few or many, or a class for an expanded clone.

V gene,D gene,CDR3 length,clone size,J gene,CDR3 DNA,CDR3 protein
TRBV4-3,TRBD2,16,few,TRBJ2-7,TGCGCCAGCAGCAAAACCGGGACTAGCGGTTCCGGGGAGCAGTACTTC,CASSKTGTSGSGEQYF
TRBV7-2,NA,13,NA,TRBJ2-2,TGTGCCAGCAGCTTTAGTGTCCTCGGGGAGCTGTTTTTT,CASSFSVLGELFF
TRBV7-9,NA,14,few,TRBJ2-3,TGTGCCAGCAGCTCGGGGGAAAGGATAGATACGCAGTATTTT,CASSSGERIDTQYF
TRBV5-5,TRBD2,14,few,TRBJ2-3,TGTGCCAGCAGCTTCCAGCGGGACACAGATACGCAGTATTTT,CASSFQRDTDTQYF
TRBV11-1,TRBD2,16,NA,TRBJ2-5,TGTGCCAGCAGCTTCCTGACTAGCGGTACCCAAGAGACCCAGTACTTC,CASSFLTSGTQETQYF
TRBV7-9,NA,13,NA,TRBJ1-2,TGTGCCAGCAGCGTACGACAGAGCTATGGCTACACCTTC,CASSVRQSYGYTF
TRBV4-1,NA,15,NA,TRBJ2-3,TGCGCCAGCAGCCAGCCCGGAGGAAGCACAGATACGCAGTATTTT,CASSQPGGSTDTQYF
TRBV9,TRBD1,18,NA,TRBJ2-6,TGTGCCAGCAGCCTGGGACAGGGGGTCGTTACTGGGGCCAACGTCCTGACTTTC,CASSLGQGVVTGANVLTF
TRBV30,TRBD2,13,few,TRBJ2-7,TGTGCCTCCCAGAGTAGCGGGACTGGCGAGCAGTACTTC,CASQSSGTGEQYF
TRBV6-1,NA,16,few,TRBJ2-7,TGTGCCAGCAGTGAAGCTGTTCGACACCGAGGGCTCGAGCAGTACTTC,CASSEAVRHRGLEQYF
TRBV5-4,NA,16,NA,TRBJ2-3,TGTGCCAGCAGCCCCCCAGCGGAGAGGAGCACAGATACGCAGTATTTT,CASSPPAERSTDTQYF
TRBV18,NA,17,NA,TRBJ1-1,TGTGCCAGCTCACCACCTAGTAGACAGGCCTTTGTTACTGAAGCTTTCTTT,CASSPPSRQAFVTEAFF
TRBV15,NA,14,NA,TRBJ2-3,TGTGCCACGACCCGGGGTGGCAGCACAGATACGCAGTATTTT,CATTRGGSTDTQYF
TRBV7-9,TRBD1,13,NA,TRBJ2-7,TGTGCCAGCAGCTCTGGACAGGGCCGGGAGCAGTACTTC,CASSSGQGREQYF